These 6 T cell receptor beta chains share one sample of origin, sequenced in a study of cytomegalovirus exposure and HLA in healthy donors. The PCR was carried out with 60 Vbeta primers and 13 Jbeta primers. Sequenced by immunoSEQ multiplex PCR; TCRdb stores in-frame clones only, minus some. In the table there are about 140,000 clones, 75% to 90% of which are singletons. Sequenced input: PBMCs. These receptors were taken from a man between 35 and 55 years old in good health and CMV-seronegative.

The chain has TRBV5-1 and TRBJ1-4, with TRBD1 identical over 7 bases. Germline V gene sequence: CDR1 SGHRS, CDR2 YFSETQ. The CDR3 contains 14 residues. Trimming at V came to 5 bases and at J to 5 bases, leaving 6 bases not matched to a gene. The CDR3 is CASSPGTENEKLFF. The CDR3 DNA sequence: TGCGCCAGCAGTCCCGGGACAGAAAATGAAAAACTGTTTTTT.

This clone was picked up a small number of times. The chain carries TRBV28 and TRBJ1-4; no definite D call. The V gene's germline CDR1 is MDHEN and CDR2 SYDVKM. The CDR3 covers 13 residues. Trimming removed 4 bases at V and 8 bases at J, with 11 bases between. The CDR3, as DNA: TGTGCCAGCAGTTGGGCCGCGGGCGAAAAACTGTTTTTT. Translating it yields CASSWAAGEKLFF.

The rearrangement links TRBV27 to TRBJ2-3; 9 bases match TRBD2. Losses at the gene ends were 3 bases for V and 2 bases for J; bases not matched to a gene: 3. This CDR3 is 15 amino acids long. Germline CDR1 MNHEY, CDR2 SMNVEV (reference sequence). The CDR3 DNA follows: TGTGCCAGCAGTTTGATAGCGGGGGACACAGATACGCAGTATTTT. Its translation is CASSLIAGDTDTQYF.

The CDR3 sequence is CASSFQIWGGQETQYF. In nucleotides, the CDR3 is TGTGCCAGCAGCTTTCAGATCTGGGGGGGACAAGAGACCCAGTACTTC. This sequence joins TRBV7-9 and TRBJ2-5; 7 bases map to TRBD2. After removal of 3 bases from V and 2 bases from J, the junction contained 9 bases not matched to a gene. The CDR3 spans 16 residues. Germline-derived CDR1 and CDR2 are SEHNR and FQNEAQ (reference sequence).

The rearrangement joins TRBV4-3 to TRBJ2-7, with TRBD2 identical over 12 bases. The germline V gene encodes CDR1 LGHNA and CDR2 YSLEER. The CDR3 is made up of 16 amino acids. The trim removed 4 bases at V and 3 bases at J, leaving 7 bases unmatched. In DNA, the CDR3 is TGCGCCAGCAGCCCCTCTAGCGGGGGGGCATTCTACGAGCAGTACTTC. Protein: CASSPSSGGAFYEQYF.

The chain recombines TRBV5-6 with TRBJ2-7; 7 nucleotides line up with TRBD1. The CDR3 length is 15 residues. Trimming removed 0 bases from V and 2 bases from J; junction bases left unmatched: 5. CDR1 and CDR2 from the germline V gene are SGHDT and YYEEEE. CDR3 DNA sequence: TGTGCCAGCAGCTTGGGAGGGGGACAGACCTACGAGCAGTACTTC. It codes for CASSLGGGQTYEQYF. Full variable domain (outside the CDR3, taken from reference TRBV5-6 and TRBJ2-7): DAGVTQSPTHLIKTRGQQVTLRCSPKSGHDTVSWYQQALGQGPQFIFQYYEEEERQRGNFPDRFSGHQFPNYSSELNVNALLLGDSALYLCASSLGGGQTYEQYFGPGTRLTVT.